This is a list of T cell receptor beta chains from one sample in a study of shared clonotypes between healthy human individuals. Clones were read by immunoSEQ multiplex PCR, and TCRdb kept only the in-frame ones, dropping some. The table includes about 1.5 million clones, around 98% detected once. Material: naive CD4+ T cells sorted from blood. These receptors originate from a man aged 30 to 45 in good health. Each CDR3 is given with its conserved first and last residue. A D gene is named only where the DNA matches it firmly. Not every row has a clone size; where given, it reads once, few, many or a size class.

J | size | length | D | V | CDR3 | DNA
TRBJ2-5 | once | 14 | . | TRBV4-1 | CASSHPGLQETQYF | TGCGCCAGCAGCCATCCGGGCCTCCAAGAGACCCAGTACTTC
TRBJ1-3 | . | 17 | . | TRBV4-3 | CASSQEVRLNSGNTIYF | TGCGCCAGCAGCCAAGAGGTCCGCCTCAACTCTGGAAACACCATATATTTT
TRBJ2-7 | . | 13 | . | TRBV10-1 | CASSEIGFYEQYF | TGCGCCAGCAGTGAGATCGGTTTCTACGAGCAGTACTTC
TRBJ1-2 | . | 12 | . | TRBV28 | CASRDQGSGYTF | TGTGCCAGCAGGGACCAGGGCAGCGGCTACACCTTC
TRBJ2-7 | . | 12 | . | TRBV28 | CASSSIGYEQYF | TGTGCCAGCAGTTCTATCGGTTACGAGCAGTACTTC
TRBJ2-7 | . | 14 | TRBD2 | TRBV7-9 | CASSREREGYEQYF | TGTGCCAGCAGCAGAGAGCGGGAGGGCTACGAGCAGTACTTC
TRBJ2-3 | . | 13 | . | TRBV7-2 | CASSFGTSDTQYF | TGTGCCAGCAGCTTTGGCACGTCAGATACGCAGTATTTT
TRBJ2-5 | once | 12 | . | TRBV5-1 | CASSLRGETQYF | TGCGCCAGCAGCTTGCGAGGAGAGACCCAGTACTTC
TRBJ2-6 | . | 18 | . | TRBV5-6 | CASSLLGEESSGANVLTF | TGTGCCAGCAGCCTATTGGGAGAAGAGAGCTCTGGGGCCAACGTCCTGACTTTC
TRBJ2-4 | . | 14 | . | TRBV7-2 | CASSLAPAKNIQYF | TGTGCCAGCAGCTTAGCCCCAGCCAAAAACATTCAGTACTTC
TRBJ1-5 | . | 16 | TRBD1 | TRBV9 | CASSGGTGDSNQPQHF | TGTGCCAGCAGCGGAGGGACAGGGGACAGCAATCAGCCCCAGCATTTT
TRBJ2-3 | . | 13 | TRBD1 | TRBV14 | CASSYNRGGRQYF | TGTGCCAGCAGCTATAACAGGGGTGGAAGGCAGTATTTT
TRBJ2-5 | . | 16 | TRBD1 | TRBV28 | CASNLSGTGPGETQYF | TGTGCCAGCAACCTCTCAGGGACAGGGCCGGGAGAGACCCAGTACTTC
TRBJ1-3 | . | 18 | TRBD1 | TRBV18 | CASSPQGRLSGGGNTIYF | TGTGCCAGCTCACCACAAGGAAGATTGTCAGGGGGCGGTAACACCATATATTTT
TRBJ2-7 | once | 12 | TRBD2 | TRBV29-1 | CSVTGTMYEQYF | TGCAGCGTAACCGGGACTATGTACGAGCAGTACTTC
TRBJ2-7 | . | 14 | . | TRBV13 | CASSPGPDSHEQYF | TGTGCCAGCAGCCCCGGGCCAGACTCGCACGAGCAGTACTTC
TRBJ2-1 | . | 11 | . | TRBV5-5 | CASSLSSEQFF | TGTGCCAGCAGCTTGTCTTCCGAGCAGTTCTTC
TRBJ2-5 | once | 15 | . | TRBV7-9 | CASSLVTGVGETQYF | TGTGCCAGCAGCTTAGTAACGGGAGTAGGAGAGACCCAGTACTTC
TRBJ2-7 | . | 13 | . | TRBV27 | CASSLSVLGEQYF | TGTGCCAGCAGTTTATCGGTTTTGGGCGAGCAGTACTTC
TRBJ1-4 | . | 15 | . | TRBV18 | CASSTSRGTDEKLFF | TGTGCCAGCTCAACATCCCGGGGGACGGATGAAAAACTGTTTTTT
TRBJ2-5 | . | 16 | TRBD2 | TRBV5-8 | CASSSGLAGNQETQYF | TGTGCCAGCAGTTCTGGACTAGCGGGTAACCAAGAGACCCAGTACTTC
TRBJ2-1 | . | 11 | . | TRBV27 | CASTRGPEQFF | TGTGCCAGCACGCGGGGTCCTGAGCAGTTCTTC
TRBJ2-1 | . | 16 | . | TRBV6-5 | CASSYSRSWLVGEQFF | TGTGCCAGCAGTTACTCGAGGTCCTGGCTAGTCGGTGAGCAGTTCTTC
TRBJ2-7 | . | 15 | . | TRBV6-5 | CASSYGAGDLYEQYF | TGTGCCAGCAGTTATGGGGCAGGGGACCTCTACGAGCAGTACTTC
TRBJ2-5 | . | 13 | . | TRBV19 | CASGSGRQETQYF | TGTGCCAGTGGTAGCGGAAGGCAAGAGACCCAGTACTTC
TRBJ1-2 | . | 12 | . | TRBV18 | CASFKGRVGYTF | TGTGCCAGCTTTAAGGGGAGGGTTGGCTACACCTTC
TRBJ2-7 | . | 14 | . | TRBV11-3 | CASSLGPSSAEQYF | TGTGCCAGCAGCTTAGGGCCGAGCTCGGCCGAGCAGTACTTC
TRBJ1-5 | once | 13 | . | TRBV6-1 | CASSPTTNQPQHF | TGTGCCAGCAGTCCAACTACTAATCAGCCCCAGCATTTT
TRBJ2-7 | . | 15 | . | TRBV6-4 | CASSTNGGSSYEQYF | TGTGCCAGCAGTACGAACGGGGGATCCTCCTACGAGCAGTACTTC
TRBJ2-3 | . | 14 | . | TRBV5-4 | CASSSGDGTDTQYF | TGTGCCAGCAGCTCAGGGGACGGCACAGATACGCAGTATTTT
TRBJ2-7 | . | 12 | . | TRBV28 | CASLGTSREQYF | TGTGCCAGCCTCGGGACAAGCCGCGAGCAGTACTTC
TRBJ2-7 | . | 14 | TRBD2 | TRBV2 | CARGGSGRSGEQYF | TGTGCCCGGGGGGGTAGCGGGAGGAGTGGCGAGCAGTACTTC